The 22 T cell receptor beta chains presented below share a single source sample, sequenced in a study of blood T cells in healthy people across ages. A second about 6 to 11 cycle PCR used barcoded and J-beta primers. TCRdb re-called the 5' RACE reads through MiXCR, storing one row per CDR3 protein. The table includes 700,000 to 900,000 distinct CDR3 sequences, around 25% detected once. The data also belong to a second study, concerning T cells of mothers and their children.

Sequencing was performed on blood. The receptors here all came from a boy aged 5-17 years in good health.

The J gene is TRBJ2-7, the V gene TRBV25-1; 8 bases align to TRBD1. V lost 5 bases, J lost 3 bases, and 9 bases stayed unmatched. The CDR3 extends over 15 amino acids. Germline-derived CDR1 and CDR2 are MGHDK and SYGVNS. CDR3 coding DNA: TGTGCCAGCAGTTCCGGGACAGGTCTCGACTACGAGCAGTACTTC. Residues: CASSSGTGLDYEQYF.

V is TRBV7-9 and J is TRBJ2-5; a possible D gene is TRBD1 (5 bases). The DNA end favors TRBJ2-7, so the J call may be wrong. Germline V gene lookup returns CDR1 SEHNR and CDR2 FQNEAQ (reference sequence). The CDR3 totals 14 residues. The CDR3 DNA is TGTGCCAGCAGTGCGGACACGGAGCTCTACGAGCAGTACTTC. Protein product: CASSADTELYEQYF.

Of note for this clonotype: A much larger clone is a single base away; this may be a read error. The V call is TRBV29-1, the J call TRBJ2-3; D remains ambiguous. V was pared by 2 bases and J by 4 bases, with 13 bases between. Germline CDR1 is SQVTM and CDR2 is ANQGSEA. This CDR3 region has 14 residues. CDR3 protein: CSVEKVVESDTQYF. CDR3 sequence (DNA): TGCAGCGTTGAAAAGGTAGTCGAGTCAGATACGCAGTATTTT.

This clonotype was picked up one time. The chain recombines TRBV11-2 with TRBJ2-5; 7 bases fit TRBD1. With V trimmed by 5 bases and J by 4 bases, 7 bases remained unmatched. The CDR3 contains 14 residues. CDR1 and CDR2 from the germline V gene are SGHAT and FQNNGV. The DNA for the CDR3 is TGTGCCAGCAGCATAACACAGGGGTCAGAGACCCAGTACTTC. Protein product: CASSITQGSETQYF.

The chain employs TRBV3-1 and TRBJ2-3, with TRBD1 as a possible D gene (5 bases). This CDR3 has 14 residues. Germline V gives CDR1 LGHDT, CDR2 YNNKEL (reference sequence). V lost 5 bases and J lost 2, with 11 bases in between. The CDR3 here is CASSYKQDTDTQYF. In DNA form, the CDR3 reads TGTGCCAGCAGCTACAAACAGGACACAGATACGCAGTATTTT.

This chain uses TRBV20-1 with TRBJ2-2, with D unclear. Germline CDR1 DFQATT, CDR2 SNEGSKA (reference sequence). V lost 0 bases and J 1 base, leaving 9 bases between the germline ends. The CDR3 is 15 amino acids. Written as DNA, the CDR3 is TGCAGTGCTAGAGAGGCGCCTTGGAACACCGGGGAGCTGTTTTTT. Translated, it gives CSAREAPWNTGELFF.

The chain links TRBV9 to TRBJ2-3, with 8 bases matching TRBD2. Germline V gene sequence: CDR1 SGDLS, CDR2 YYNGEE. The CDR3 has 15 residues. The V and J ends lost 3 bases and 4 bases, in that order; junction bases with no gene match: 7. CDR3 sequence reads: CASSATSVRADTQYF. In DNA, the CDR3 is TGTGCCAGCAGCGCGACTAGCGTAAGGGCAGATACGCAGTATTTT.

Comment on this clonotype: Because the CDR3 is missing its conserved closing phenylalanine or tryptophan, this is likely a read error. The chain is built from TRBV6-2 or TRBV6-3 and TRBJ2-5; TRBD2 aligns across 10 bases. The end of the DNA is better explained by TRBJ2-7, so the J call may be wrong. The germline gives CDR1 MNHEY, CDR2 SVGEGT. The CDR3 consists of 16 residues. CDR3 sequence (DNA): TGTGCCAGCTCGGGTTTAGCGGGGGGCCTTTCCGGCGAGCAGTACCTC. Translated: CASSGLAGGLSGEQYL.

There are a few counts of this clonotype. The J gene is TRBJ2-6, the V gene TRBV29-1; possible D gene TRBD1, 5 bases. CDR3 size: 17 residues. Deletions cut 6 bases from V and 0 bases from J, with 18 bases between. Germline loops: CDR1 SQVTM, CDR2 ANQGSEA. CDR3 loop: CSVVQVLPYSGANVLTF. Here the CDR3 DNA reads TGCAGCGTAGTACAGGTCCTACCGTACTCTGGGGCCAACGTCCTGACTTTC.

This clonotype was counted only a few times. V and J are TRBV6-6 and TRBJ1-4, with TRBD1 matching over 8 bases. The CDR3 covers 15 residues. In germline, CDR1 is MNHNY, CDR2 SVGAGI (reference sequence). Losses at the gene ends were 6 bases for V and 8 bases for J; bases not matched to a gene: 11. CDR3 residues: CASRSPGTGGEKLFF. CDR3 nucleotides: TGTGCCAGCAGAAGCCCCGGGACAGGAGGGGAAAAACTGTTTTTT.

The chain joins TRBV28 to TRBJ2-5; the D gene could be TRBD1 or TRBD2 (5 bases each). Judging by the DNA end, TRBJ2-7 fits better; the J call may be wrong. CDR1 and CDR2 (germline): MDHEN, SYDVKM. The CDR3 has 15 residues. CDR3 in DNA: TGTGCCAGCAGTTTGGGTGGGACCAACACCTACGAGCAGTACTTC. It is translated as CASSLGGTNTYEQYF.

This clonotype has only a few counts. The chain has TRBV4-2 and TRBJ2-3; TRBD2 is a possible D gene (7 bases). CDR3 length: 17 amino acids. Germline CDR1 is LGHNA and CDR2 is YNFKEQ. Trimming cost V 0 bases and J 1 base, with 14 bases left between them. CDR3 protein: CASSQDWSGGGTDTQYF. In nucleotides, the CDR3 is TGTGCCAGCAGCCAAGATTGGTCGGGGGGCGGCACAGATACGCAGTATTTT.

This clonotype showed up just a few times. The rearrangement links TRBV2 to TRBJ2-5, with 9 bases identical to TRBD2. The DNA end favors TRBJ2-1, so the J call may be wrong. There are 15 residues in the CDR3. CDR1 is SNHLY and CDR2 is FYNNEI in the germline V gene. Written as DNA, the CDR3 is TGTGCCAGCAGTGAAAGCGGGGGGCCGGTAGATGAGCAGTTCTTC. It yields the protein CASSESGGPVDEQFF.

In its sample, this clonotype was seen a few times. The V gene is TRBV12-3 or TRBV12-4, the J gene TRBJ2-6, with D hard to call. This CDR3 comprises 15 residues. Trimming took off 3 bases at V and 0 bases at J, with 6 bases between the two ends. Written as DNA, the CDR3 is TGTGCCAGCAGTTTCTCGAGCTCTGGGGCCAACGTCCTGACTTTC. It yields the protein CASSFSSSGANVLTF.

This clonotype was recorded at least ten times. The CDR3 spells CASSLGADTEAFF. The CDR3 DNA sequence: TGTGCCAGCAGCTTAGGGGCGGACACTGAAGCTTTCTTT. The J gene is TRBJ1-1, the V gene TRBV11-2; D call uncertain. V lost 1 base and J 3 bases, leaving 6 bases between the germline ends. The length of the CDR3 is 13 residues. The germline gives CDR1 SGHAT, CDR2 FQNNGV.

This sequence joins TRBV2 and TRBJ1-2, with 7 bases identical to TRBD1. V trimming: 6 bases; J trimming: 6 bases; junction bases outside the gene matches: 7. Germline CDR1 and CDR2: SNHLY and FYNNEI. The CDR3 length is 13 residues. The chain's CDR3 is CASRRQGADGYTF. CDR3 nucleotides: TGTGCCAGCAGACGACAGGGAGCTGATGGCTACACCTTC.

The rearrangement uses TRBV5-1 and TRBJ2-5, with TRBD2 matching 12 bases. The DNA matches TRBJ2-1 better at its end, which makes the J call doubtful. In germline, CDR1 is SGHRS, CDR2 YFSETQ. The CDR3 is 16 residues long. The CDR3 DNA sequence: TGCGCCAGCAGCTTGATACTAGCGGGGGGAGGGGATGAGCAGTTCTTC. It specifies CASSLILAGGGDEQFF.

The table lists this clonotype with a few counts. V and J are TRBV2 and TRBJ2-1; 7 nucleotides line up with TRBD1. From germline, CDR1 is SNHLY and CDR2 FYNNEI. Unmatched junction bases numbered 5, after V lost 5 bases and J lost 1 base. This CDR3 contains 15 residues. The CDR3 DNA reads TGTGCCAGCAGTCCGGGGACAGATTCCTACAATGAGCAGTTCTTC. Amino acid sequence: CASSPGTDSYNEQFF.

This clonotype has only a few counts. This sequence joins TRBV5-1 and TRBJ2-5; 14 bases match TRBD2. The CDR3 runs to 16 residues. The V and J ends lost 4 bases and 1 base, in that order; junction bases with no gene match: 3. Looked up from germline, CDR1 is SGHRS and CDR2 is YFSETQ. Written as DNA, the CDR3 is TGCGCCAGCAGCCGACTAGCGGGGGGGCTCCAAGAGACCCAGTACTTC. Amino acids: CASSRLAGGLQETQYF. The variable domain in full, completed from reference TRBV5-1 and TRBJ2-5, reads KAGVTQTPRYLIKTRGQQVTLSCSPISGHRSVSWYQQTPGQGLQFLFEYFSETQRNKGNFPGRFSGRQFSNSRSEMNVSTLELGDSALYLCASSRLAGGLQETQYFGPGTRLLVL.

The chain employs TRBV12-3 or TRBV12-4 and TRBJ2-3; no reliable D call. V was clipped by 6 bases and J by 6 bases, with 16 bases between them. The CDR3 loop spans 14 amino acids. The chain's CDR3 is CASSLQWRWDTQYF. CDR3 in DNA: TGTGCCAGCAGCCTACAGTGGAGATGGGATACGCAGTATTTT.

The chain is built from TRBV5-1 and TRBJ2-7; D not certain. V shed 4 bases and J shed 0 bases, with 11 bases lying between them. The CDR3 runs to 14 residues. Germline CDR1 reads SGHRS; CDR2 reads YFSETQ. The CDR3 sequence: CASSLGSISYEQYF. The CDR3 region has the DNA TGCGCCAGCAGCCTTGGTAGCATCTCCTACGAGCAGTACTTC.

The CDR3 DNA follows: TGTGCCAGCAGCGTCGGGGGGCAGGGCTTCCAAGAGACCCAGTACTTC. Translating gives CASSVGGQGFQETQYF. V usage is TRBV9 and J usage is TRBJ2-5; TRBD2 might be the D (7 bases). Germline V gene sequence: CDR1 SGDLS, CDR2 YYNGEE. This CDR3 contains 16 residues. Trimming left V 2 bases short and J 1 base short, with 15 bases between. Full variable domain (missing parts from reference TRBV9 and TRBJ2-5): DSGVTQTPKHLITATGQRVTLRCSPRSGDLSVYWYQQSLDQGLQFLIQYYNGEERAKGNILERFSAQQFPDLHSELNLSSLELGDSALYFCASSVGGQGFQETQYFGPGTRLLVL.